These 27 T cell receptor beta chains were all obtained from the same sample, sequenced in a study of CD8 T cells in Susac syndrome. RNA totalling roughly 0.5 to 1 ug underwent reverse transcription with random hexamers. TCRdb used MiXCR to reprocess the immunoSEQ multiplex PCR reads, holding one entry per CDR3 protein. This sample yields about 430,000 distinct CDR3 sequences, of which more than 80% are seen a single time; more than 0.09% belongs to the top ten. Sequences were obtained from CD8+ T cells from PBMCs. These receptors originate from a human donor with multiple sclerosis.

This sequence joins TRBV27 and TRBJ1-2; TRBD1 is a possible D gene (5 bases). CDR1 and CDR2 from the germline V gene are MNHEY and SMNVEV (reference sequence). V shed 3 bases and J shed 2 bases, with 13 bases lying between them. The CDR3 is made up of 15 amino acids. The CDR3 region is CASSFSEGVNYGYTF. CDR3 nucleotide sequence: TGTGCCAGCAGTTTCTCCGAAGGGGTCAACTATGGCTACACCTTC.

The rearrangement joins TRBV29-1 to TRBJ1-1, with 7 bases identical to TRBD1. V dropped 5 bases and J dropped 1; count of bases not matched to a gene: 4. The CDR3 contains 13 residues. Germline CDR1 reads SQVTM; CDR2 reads ANQGSEA. The CDR3 is CSVWTGKNTEAFF. The CDR3 nucleotides read TGCAGCGTTTGGACAGGAAAGAACACTGAAGCTTTCTTT.

The chain combines TRBV25-1 with TRBJ1-1; TRBD1 is a possible D gene (5 bases). The CDR3 length is 15 residues. V was clipped by 1 base and J by 1 base, with 10 bases between them. The germline CDR1 and CDR2 sequences are MGHDK and SYGVNS. For the CDR3, the DNA is TGTGCCAGCAGTGAATCATGGGGGTCGAACACTGAAGCTTTCTTT. This encodes CASSESWGSNTEAFF.

The chain links TRBV9 to TRBJ2-1; 9 bases align to TRBD2. The CDR3 length is 16 residues. Germline V gene lookup returns CDR1 SGDLS and CDR2 YYNGEE. V lost 4 bases and J lost 2; bases outside the gene matches: 7. The CDR3 coding sequence is TGTGCCAGCAGCCCATCTAGCGGGGCGACCTACAATGAGCAGTTCTTC. Its translation: CASSPSSGATYNEQFF.

This chain links TRBV6-2 or TRBV6-3 with TRBJ2-7, with D possibly matching TRBD2 (6 bases). Deletions cut 10 bases from V and 0 bases from J, with 19 bases between. The CDR3 extends over 15 amino acids. Germline-derived CDR1 and CDR2 are MNHEY and SVGEGT. DNA of the CDR3: TGTGCCACCGGGAGCCTGTTCGGGAGCTCCTACGAGCAGTACTTC. Its protein product is CATGSLFGSSYEQYF.

The chain is built from TRBV3-1 and TRBJ2-3, with TRBD2 matching 10 bases. CDR1 and CDR2 from the germline V gene are LGHDT and YNNKEL (reference sequence). The V and J ends lost 4 bases and 2 bases, in that order; junction bases with no gene match: 6. This CDR3 has 16 residues. CDR3 DNA: TGTGCCAGCAGCCCGTTAACTAGCGGGGACACAGATACGCAGTATTTT. Encoded protein: CASSPLTSGDTDTQYF.

The sample holds one count of this clonotype. The V and J genes are TRBV12-3 or TRBV12-4 and TRBJ2-1, with D perhaps TRBD1 or TRBD2 (6 bases each). V lost 6 bases and J 7 bases, leaving 16 bases between the germline ends. CDR3 length: 14 amino acids. CDR3 region: CASSLPLGGNEQFF. CDR3 DNA sequence: TGTGCCAGCAGCTTACCCCTAGGGGGGAATGAGCAGTTCTTC.

This clonotype was recorded a few times. This rearrangement joins TRBV7-9 to TRBJ1-2; D remains ambiguous. CDR1 and CDR2 from the germline V gene are SEHNR and FQNEAQ (reference sequence). The CDR3 totals 11 residues. V was trimmed by 3 bases and J by 13 bases, leaving 12 bases between them. The CDR3 reads CASSLGGVATF. In nucleotides, the CDR3 is TGTGCCAGCAGCTTGGGCGGGGTCGCCACCTTC.

Only one count was recorded for this clonotype. J is TRBJ2-7 and V is TRBV18; no firm D call. Germline CDR1 is KGHSH and CDR2 is LQKENI. Trimming removed 0 bases at V and 2 bases at J, with 11 bases between. This CDR3 spans 15 amino acids. The CDR3 DNA follows: TGTGCCAGCTCACCACCAGAGACGCCTGCCTACGAGCAGTACTTC. Residues: CASSPPETPAYEQYF.

The rearrangement links TRBV11-2 to TRBJ2-1, with D unresolved. The CDR3 has 12 amino acids. Germline V gene sequence: CDR1 SGHAT, CDR2 FQNNGV. Trimming left V 0 bases short and J 6 bases short, with 3 bases between. CDR3: CASSLETNEQFF. The DNA for the CDR3 is TGTGCCAGCAGCTTAGAAACCAATGAGCAGTTCTTC.

This clonotype has a single count. The gene calls are TRBV5-4 and TRBJ2-2; 7 bases match TRBD2. The CDR3 contains 18 residues. The germline V gene has CDR1 SGHNT and CDR2 YYREEE (reference sequence). J lost 4 bases, V lost 0 bases, and 12 bases had no gene match. The CDR3 DNA follows: TGTGCCAGCAGCTTGGGGACGGGGGGATTCCTAATCACCGGGGAGCTGTTTTTT. This translates into CASSLGTGGFLITGELFF.

J is TRBJ2-1 and V is TRBV12-3 or TRBV12-4; possible D gene TRBD1, 6 bases. V was clipped by 7 bases and J by 8 bases, with 18 bases between them. This CDR3 region has 14 residues. CDR3 residues: CASITGTSFHEQFF. CDR3 sequence (DNA): TGTGCCAGCATAACCGGGACATCCTTCCATGAGCAGTTCTTC.

This chain links TRBV19 with TRBJ2-2, with TRBD2 identical over 12 bases. CDR3 size: 15 residues. CDR1 is LNHDA, CDR2 SQIVND, per germline (reference sequence). V lost 4 bases to trimming and J lost 4 bases; unmatched junction nucleotides: 1. The CDR3 reads CASSRTSGTTGELFF. CDR3 DNA sequence: TGTGCCAGTAGTAGGACTAGCGGGACCACCGGGGAGCTGTTTTTT.

The gene calls are TRBV5-1 and TRBJ2-7; D not resolved. The germline CDR1 and CDR2 sequences are SGHRS and YFSETQ. The length of the CDR3 is 13 residues. Trimming pared 1 base from V and 3 bases from J, leaving 8 bases between. The CDR3 loop reads CASSLNPGYEQYF. As DNA, the CDR3 is TGCGCCAGCAGCTTGAACCCGGGCTACGAGCAGTACTTC.

The chain has TRBV6-5 and TRBJ2-1; the match to TRBD1 covers 8 bases. The CDR3 is 16 residues long. Per the germline V gene, CDR1 is MNHEY and CDR2 is SVGAGI. The ends lost 2 bases at V and 7 bases at J; junction bases unmatched: 10. The CDR3 nucleotides are TGTGCCAGCAGTTACGTTTCAGGGGGCCTAGAAAATGAGCAGTTCTTC. Translated, it gives CASSYVSGGLENEQFF.

V usage is TRBV6-6 and J usage is TRBJ2-7; D is ambiguous. The V gene's germline CDR1 is MNHNY and CDR2 SVGAGI (reference sequence). The CDR3 covers 14 residues. Trimming stripped 2 bases from V and 2 bases from J, with 10 bases between. The CDR3 loop reads CASSYLQEAYEQYF. CDR3 bases: TGTGCCAGCAGTTACCTACAAGAAGCCTACGAGCAGTACTTC.

The V gene is TRBV29-1, the J gene TRBJ1-2, with D uncertain. Germline CDR1 SQVTM, CDR2 ANQGSEA. The V end lost 1 base, the J end lost 4 bases, and 10 bases lay between the germline ends. The CDR3 has 13 amino acids. CDR3 protein: CSVEAIGTYGYTF. DNA of the CDR3: TGCAGCGTTGAAGCGATCGGAACCTATGGCTACACCTTC. The variable domain in full, completed from reference TRBV29-1 and TRBJ1-2, reads SAVISQKPSRDICQRGTSLTIQCQVDSQVTMMFWYRQQPGQSLTLIATANQGSEATYESGFVIDKFPISRPNLTFSTLTVSNMSPEDSSIYLCSVEAIGTYGYTFGSGTRLTVV.

The chain couples TRBV6-5 to TRBJ2-2, with D tentatively TRBD2 (6 bases). The CDR3 is made up of 17 amino acids. The germline V gene has CDR1 MNHEY and CDR2 SVGAGI. V was pared by 0 bases and J by 7 bases, with 18 bases between. In nucleotides, the CDR3 is TGTGCCAGCAGTTACTCGATCGCGCTAGCGAAGGGCGGGGAGCTGTTTTTT. Amino acids: CASSYSIALAKGGELFF.

The chain combines TRBV29-1 with TRBJ1-4, with D possibly TRBD1 on 5 matching bases. The CDR3 runs 12 residues. Trimming shortened V by 0 bases and J by 8 bases, and 7 bases separated the two germline ends. Germline assignment: CDR1 SQVTM and CDR2 ANQGSEA. The CDR3 sequence: CSVEEGTEKLFF. CDR3 coding DNA: TGCAGCGTTGAAGAGGGGACGGAAAAACTGTTTTTT.

The chain combines TRBV20-1 with TRBJ2-2; D gene unclear. The length of the CDR3 is 16 residues. V dropped 0 bases and J dropped 1 base, with 12 bases sitting between them. CDR1 is DFQATT and CDR2 is SNEGSKA in the germline V gene (reference sequence). CDR3 coding DNA: TGCAGTGCTAGAGATTTCACCAACAAGAACACCGGGGAGCTGTTTTTT. Protein sequence: CSARDFTNKNTGELFF.

This chain connects TRBV5-1 to TRBJ1-5; D is unresolved. The CDR3 runs to 17 residues. Germline CDR1 reads SGHRS; CDR2 reads YFSETQ. The V end was cut by 2 bases, the J end by 1 base, with 16 bases between. The CDR3 spells CASSLPLQRTSNQPQHF. Here the CDR3 DNA reads TGCGCCAGCAGCTTACCGCTACAGAGGACCAGCAATCAGCCCCAGCATTTT.

This clonotype showed up just a few times. V and J are TRBV6-5 and TRBJ1-1, with a possible D match to TRBD1 (6 bases). Trimming pared 4 bases from V and 0 bases from J, leaving 9 bases between. This CDR3 has 14 amino acids. From germline, CDR1 is MNHEY and CDR2 SVGAGI. The CDR3 nucleotides read TGTGCCAGCAGTTCAGGGGTCGTGAACACTGAAGCTTTCTTT. This sequence encodes CASSSGVVNTEAFF.

The chain carries TRBV10-2 and TRBJ2-3; possibly TRBD1 for D (6 bases). Germline assignment: CDR1 WSHSY and CDR2 SAAADI. The V end lost 6 bases, the J end lost 4 bases, and 17 bases lay between the germline ends. This CDR3 comprises 15 residues. CDR3 nucleotide sequence: TGCGCCAGCAGAAGGCTCAGGGGTAGTCCAGATACGCAGTATTTT. It translates to CASRRLRGSPDTQYF.

This chain uses TRBV4-1 with TRBJ2-1; 7 bases line up with TRBD1. CDR1 and CDR2 from the germline V gene are MGHRA and YSYEKL. The V gene end was trimmed by 4 bases and the J gene end by 9 bases; junction bases not matched to a gene: 12. The CDR3 contains 15 residues. The CDR3 nucleotides read TGCGCCAGCAGCCTCCGGCAGGGGACAGAGGGTGAGCAGTTCTTC. It codes for CASSLRQGTEGEQFF.

On this clonotype itself: An end of the junction differs from the germline gene, which may be a read error. CDR3: CASSPRQRQETQYF. For the CDR3, the DNA is TGTGCTAGCAGCCCCCGACAGAGGCAAGAGACCCAGTACTTC. This chain uses TRBV7-7 with TRBJ2-5; tentative D call: TRBD1 (5 bases). CDR1 is SSHAT, CDR2 FNYEAQ, per germline (reference sequence). The CDR3 loop spans 14 amino acids.

The rearrangement uses TRBV2 and TRBJ2-7, with D perhaps TRBD1 (6 bases). This CDR3 region has 14 residues. Trimming shortened V by 3 bases and J by 0 bases, and 9 bases separated the two germline ends. CDR1 and CDR2 from the germline V gene are SNHLY and FYNNEI. The CDR3 nucleotides read TGTGCCAGCAGTGATGTGGGGGCCTCCTACGAGCAGTACTTC. Protein product: CASSDVGASYEQYF.

The chain uses TRBV15 and TRBJ2-7; D remains ambiguous. Trimming pared 1 base from V and 5 bases from J, leaving 6 bases between. This CDR3 has 12 residues. Germline V gene sequence: CDR1 LNHNV, CDR2 YYDKDF (reference sequence). This CDR3 is CATSRAGHEQYF. The CDR3 DNA reads as TGTGCCACCAGCAGAGCCGGGCACGAGCAGTACTTC. The whole variable domain, filled in from reference TRBV15 and TRBJ2-7, reads DAMVIQNPRYQVTQFGKPVTLSCSQTLNHNVMYWYQQKSSQAPKLLFHYYDKDFNNEADTPDNFQSRRPNTSFCFLDIRSPGLGDTAMYLCATSRAGHEQYFGPGTRLTVT.